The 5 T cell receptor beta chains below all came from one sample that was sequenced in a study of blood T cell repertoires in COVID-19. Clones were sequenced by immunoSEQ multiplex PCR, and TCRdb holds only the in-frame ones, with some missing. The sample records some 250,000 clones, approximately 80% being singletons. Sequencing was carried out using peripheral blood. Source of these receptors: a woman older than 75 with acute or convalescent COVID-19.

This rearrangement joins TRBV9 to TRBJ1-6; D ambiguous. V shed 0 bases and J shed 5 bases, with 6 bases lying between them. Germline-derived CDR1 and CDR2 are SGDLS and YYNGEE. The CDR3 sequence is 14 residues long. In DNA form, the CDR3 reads TGTGCCAGCAGCGTAGCACAGAATAATTCACCCCTCCACTTT. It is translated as CASSVAQNNSPLHF.

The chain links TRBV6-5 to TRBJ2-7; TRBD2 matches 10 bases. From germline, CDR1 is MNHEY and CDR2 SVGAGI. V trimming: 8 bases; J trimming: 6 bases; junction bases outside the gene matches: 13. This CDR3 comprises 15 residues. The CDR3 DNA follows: TGTGCCAGCGGGATTAGCGGGGGGCGGGTCGGCGAGCAGTACTTC. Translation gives CASGISGGRVGEQYF.

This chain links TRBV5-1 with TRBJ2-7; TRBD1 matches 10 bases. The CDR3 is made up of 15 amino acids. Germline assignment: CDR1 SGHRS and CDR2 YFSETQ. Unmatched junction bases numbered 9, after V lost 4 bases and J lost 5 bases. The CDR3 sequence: CASSAAGTGANEQYF. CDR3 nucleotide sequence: TGCGCCAGCAGCGCCGCCGGGACAGGGGCTAACGAGCAGTACTTC.

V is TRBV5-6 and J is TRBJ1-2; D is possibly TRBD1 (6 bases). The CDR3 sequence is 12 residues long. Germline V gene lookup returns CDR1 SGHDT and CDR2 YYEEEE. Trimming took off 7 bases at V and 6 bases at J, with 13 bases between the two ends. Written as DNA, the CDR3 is TGTGCCAGCGGGGACAACGGCAATGGCTACACCTTC. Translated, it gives CASGDNGNGYTF.

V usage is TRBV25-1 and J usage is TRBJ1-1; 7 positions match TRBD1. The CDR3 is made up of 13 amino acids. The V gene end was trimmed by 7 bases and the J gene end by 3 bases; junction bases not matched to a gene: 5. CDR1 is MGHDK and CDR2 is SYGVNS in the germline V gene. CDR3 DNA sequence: TGTGCCAGCATAGGGCAGGGGGACACTGAAGCTTTCTTT. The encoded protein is CASIGQGDTEAFF.